Shown below are 22 T cell receptor beta chains from a single sample sequenced in a study of cytomegalovirus exposure and HLA in healthy donors. Primers for the PCR totalled 60 Vbeta and 13 Jbeta. Method: immunoSEQ multiplex PCR; TCRdb's copy keeps in-frame clones and lacks some. The sample lists 130,000 to 150,000 clones, less than 85% occurring once. Sample: PBMCs. The receptors here all came from a man younger than 35 in good health and CMV-seropositive.

The CDR3 is CASRGLAGTSDTQYF. The CDR3 DNA reads as TGTGCCAGCCGCGGACTAGCGGGAACATCAGATACGCAGTATTTT. The rearrangement links TRBV18 to TRBJ2-3; 12 bases match TRBD2. The J segment lost 4 bases and the V segment lost 8 bases, leaving 7 bases of the junction unmatched. This CDR3 is 15 amino acids long. The germline CDR1 and CDR2 sequences are KGHSH and LQKENI.

This clone was seen a few times. The chain has TRBV28 and TRBJ2-3; 12 nucleotides match TRBD1. CDR3 length: 15 residues. The germline gives CDR1 MDHEN, CDR2 SYDVKM. V trimming: 3 bases; J trimming: 3 bases; junction bases outside the gene matches: 1. CDR3 amino acids: CASSLGQGATDTQYF. In DNA form, the CDR3 reads TGTGCCAGCAGTTTGGGACAGGGGGCGACAGATACGCAGTATTTT.

The CDR3 sequence is CASIMGTSANEQFF. For the CDR3, the DNA is TGTGCCAGCATTATGGGGACTAGCGCCAATGAGCAGTTCTTC. This sequence joins TRBV25-1 and TRBJ2-1; 10 nucleotides line up with TRBD2. The V segment lost 7 bases and the J segment 6 bases; nucleotides outside the gene matches: 6. The CDR3 contains 14 residues. Germline assignment: CDR1 MGHDK and CDR2 SYGVNS.

V usage is TRBV14 and J usage is TRBJ1-6; the D gene is possibly TRBD1 (5 bases). The CDR3 length is 16 residues. Trimming took 0 bases from V and 5 from J, leaving 11 bases between them. Germline V CDR1 and CDR2: SGHDN, FVKESK. The CDR3 nucleotides are TGTGCCAGCAGCCAAGAATTATACAGGAATAATTCACCCCTCCACTTT. Amino acid sequence: CASSQELYRNNSPLHF.

The chain is built from TRBV6-6 and TRBJ1-1, with 10 bases identical to TRBD1. V gave up 5 bases and J gave up 3 bases; unmatched junction bases: 9. The CDR3 sequence is 16 residues long. CDR1 is MNHNY and CDR2 is SVGAGI in the germline V gene (reference sequence). The CDR3 reads CASSPGTGVGDTEAFF. For the CDR3, the DNA is TGTGCCAGCAGTCCCGGGACAGGGGTCGGGGACACTGAAGCTTTCTTT.

The V gene is TRBV18, the J gene TRBJ1-4; D may be TRBD1 (5 bases). CDR1 and CDR2 from the germline V gene are KGHSH and LQKENI. The V gene lost 6 bases and the J gene lost 0 bases, with 14 bases spanning the gap. The length of the CDR3 is 16 residues. This chain's CDR3 is CASSPPGGATNEKLFF. The DNA of the CDR3 is TGTGCCAGCTCGCCCCCTGGGGGGGCAACTAATGAAAAACTGTTTTTT.

This chain joins TRBV7-6 and TRBJ2-7; a possible D gene is TRBD2 (6 bases). With 1 base removed from V and 6 bases from J, the gap between germline ends came to 10 bases. The germline gives CDR1 SGHVS, CDR2 FNYEAQ. The CDR3 consists of 13 residues. The DNA for the CDR3 is TGTGCCAGCAGCTTAGGCGGGGCCACCGAGCAGTACTTC. Protein sequence: CASSLGGATEQYF.

This chain uses TRBV28 with TRBJ2-7; 11 positions match TRBD1. The CDR3 extends over 17 amino acids. J was trimmed by 1 base and V by 6 bases; bases with no gene match: 11. CDR1 and CDR2 (germline): MDHEN, SYDVKM. Here the CDR3 reads CASSPTGQGAGSYEQYF. In DNA form, the CDR3 reads TGTGCCAGCAGCCCAACCGGACAGGGGGCTGGGTCCTACGAGCAGTACTTC.

The rearrangement links TRBV5-1 to TRBJ2-7; 7 positions agree with TRBD2. V lost 7 bases, J lost 2 bases, and 6 bases stayed unmatched. Germline CDR1 reads SGHRS; CDR2 reads YFSETQ. The CDR3 loop spans 13 amino acids. The CDR3 bases are TGCGCCAGCGGGGGGGACGTGGCCTACGAGCAGTACTTC. Translating gives CASGGDVAYEQYF.

As to this clone: An end of the junction differs from the germline gene, which may be a read error. This chain links TRBV7-3 with TRBJ2-7, with TRBD2 as a possible D gene (6 bases). Germline CDR1 reads SGHTA; CDR2 reads FQGTGA. The CDR3 runs to 12 residues. The CDR3 loop is CASSLGGLPVDF. The CDR3 DNA follows: TGTGCCAGCAGCTTAGGAGGACTACCGGTAGACTTC.

This clone was observed a handful of times. J is TRBJ1-2 and V is TRBV29-1; D is possibly TRBD1 (6 bases). V gave up 5 bases and J gave up 4 bases, with 8 bases separating them. CDR3 length: 11 residues. CDR1 and CDR2 (germline): SQVTM, ANQGSEA. In DNA form, the CDR3 reads TGCAGCGTTACACAGGGCTATGGCTACACCTTC. This encodes CSVTQGYGYTF.

V and J are TRBV5-1 and TRBJ2-7; TRBD1 matches at 7 bases. The CDR3 is 14 residues long. The V gene's germline CDR1 is SGHRS and CDR2 YFSETQ. J was trimmed by 5 bases and V by 0 bases; bases with no gene match: 5. This chain's CDR3 is CASSLETGRDEQYF. The CDR3 DNA is TGCGCCAGCAGCTTGGAGACAGGGCGGGACGAGCAGTACTTC.

The genes are TRBV7-9 and TRBJ2-3; 11 bases match TRBD2. Germline CDR1 and CDR2: SEHNR and FQNEAQ (reference sequence). Trimming removed 5 bases from V and 3 bases from J; junction bases left unmatched: 7. The CDR3 is 16 residues long. Here the CDR3 reads CASSRSLAGVTDTQYF. The CDR3 coding sequence is TGTGCCAGCAGCAGGTCACTAGCGGGAGTGACAGATACGCAGTATTTT.

The J gene is TRBJ2-7, the V gene TRBV19; 8 positions agree with TRBD2. This CDR3 has 14 residues. From germline, CDR1 is LNHDA and CDR2 SQIVND (reference sequence). J gave up 7 bases and V 1 base, and 6 bases lay outside the gene matches. The CDR3 here is CASSIAGGPMEQYF. The CDR3 DNA sequence: TGTGCCAGTAGTATAGCGGGAGGGCCTATGGAGCAGTACTTC. Full variable domain (rest looked up from reference TRBV19 and TRBJ2-7): DGGITQSPKYLFRKEGQNVTLSCEQNLNHDAMYWYRQDPGQGLRLIYYSQIVNDFQKGDIAEGYSVSREKKESFPLTVTSAQKNPTAFYLCASSIAGGPMEQYFGPGTRLTVT.

This chain joins TRBV18 and TRBJ2-6; a weak D match, TRBD2 (5 bases). V was clipped by 1 base and J by 0 bases, with 10 bases between them. Germline-derived CDR1 and CDR2 are KGHSH and LQKENI. The CDR3 length is 17 residues. The CDR3 nucleotides read TGTGCCAGCTCACCACTGCCCGGGATCTCTGGGGCCAACGTCCTGACTTTC. It translates to CASSPLPGISGANVLTF. The variable domain in full, with the rest retrieved from reference TRBV18 and TRBJ2-6, is NAGVMQNPRHLVRRRGQEARLRCSPMKGHSHVYWYRQLPEEGLKFMVYLQKENIIDESGMPKERFSAEFPKEGPSILRIQQVVRGDSAAYFCASSPLPGISGANVLTFGAGSRLTVL.

The sample holds one count of this clone. The chain links TRBV7-3 to TRBJ2-2; D gene uncertain. With 5 bases removed from V and 4 bases from J, the gap between germline ends came to 8 bases. The CDR3 contains 13 residues. CDR1 and CDR2 (germline): SGHTA, FQGTGA. The CDR3 sequence: CASSPFSTGELFF. The CDR3, as DNA: TGTGCCAGCAGCCCTTTTAGCACCGGGGAGCTGTTTTTT.

V is TRBV28 and J is TRBJ1-3; the D gene is possibly TRBD1 (6 bases). Germline loops: CDR1 MDHEN, CDR2 SYDVKM. CDR3 size: 17 residues. The V end was cut by 3 bases, the J end by 0 bases, with 15 bases between. CDR3 nucleotide sequence: TGTGCCAGCAGTTTTAGGCGGGGGGCTAACTCTGGAAACACCATATATTTT. Translating it yields CASSFRRGANSGNTIYF.

The V and J genes are TRBV30 and TRBJ1-1; weak D call: TRBD1 (5 bases). Trimming removed 8 bases from V and 0 bases from J, with 16 bases in between. The CDR3 is 14 residues long. Germline CDR1 GTSNPN, CDR2 SVGIG (reference sequence). The DNA of the CDR3 is TGTGCCAGATACCCCACGGGGGTGAACACTGAAGCTTTCTTT. Protein: CARYPTGVNTEAFF.

The chain joins TRBV19 to TRBJ1-1; D is perhaps TRBD1 (6 bases). The CDR3 is 17 residues long. Germline loops: CDR1 LNHDA, CDR2 SQIVND (reference sequence). Trimming pared 5 bases from V and 5 bases from J, leaving 24 bases between. The DNA of the CDR3 is TGTGCCAGTAGTGACGGCCTGCTCAGAAGGGGGGGGACTGAAGCTTTCTTT. As protein: CASSDGLLRRGGTEAFF.

This clone was seen more than once but under ten times. V and J are TRBV6-6 and TRBJ1-1; D is unresolved. V was pared by 0 bases and J by 2 bases, with 13 bases between. CDR3 size: 16 residues. Germline V gene lookup returns CDR1 MNHNY and CDR2 SVGAGI (reference sequence). CDR3: CASSYSIGPANTEAFF. DNA of the CDR3: TGTGCCAGCAGTTACTCGATTGGGCCAGCAAACACTGAAGCTTTCTTT.

The V gene is TRBV4-3, the J gene TRBJ2-7; TRBD2 matches at 10 bases. Per germline, CDR1 LGHNA and CDR2 YSLEER. This CDR3 is built from 15 residues. V was pared by 3 bases and J by 3 bases, with 5 bases of the junction left unmatched. The CDR3 reads CASSQGASGSYEQYF. The CDR3 DNA is TGCGCCAGCAGCCAGGGGGCTAGCGGGAGCTACGAGCAGTACTTC.

The chain has TRBV11-1 and TRBJ2-2; TRBD1 matches 8 bases. With 6 bases clipped from V and 0 bases from J, the junction kept 0 bases outside the gene matches. The CDR3 sequence is 14 residues long. In germline, CDR1 is SGHAT, CDR2 FQDESV (reference sequence). CDR3 region: CASRGQANTGELFF. DNA of the CDR3: TGTGCCAGCAGGGGACAGGCGAACACCGGGGAGCTGTTTTTT.